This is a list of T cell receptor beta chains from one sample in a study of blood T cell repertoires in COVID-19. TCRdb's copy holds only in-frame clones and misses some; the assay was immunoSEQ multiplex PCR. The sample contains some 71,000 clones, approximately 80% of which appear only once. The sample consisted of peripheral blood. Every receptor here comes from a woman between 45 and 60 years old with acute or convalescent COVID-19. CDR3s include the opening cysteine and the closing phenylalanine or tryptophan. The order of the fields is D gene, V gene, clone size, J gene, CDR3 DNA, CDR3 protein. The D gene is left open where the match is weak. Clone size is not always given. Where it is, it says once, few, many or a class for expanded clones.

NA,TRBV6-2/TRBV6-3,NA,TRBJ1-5,TGTGCCAGCAGTTATAAGAATGGGGAGCATAGCAATCAGCCCCAGCATTTT,CASSYKNGEHSNQPQHF
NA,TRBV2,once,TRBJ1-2,TGTGCCAGCAGTGAAACGACGGGTAGGGGCTACACCTTC,CASSETTGRGYTF
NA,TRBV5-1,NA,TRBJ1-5,TGCGCCAGCAGCTGGGCCCCGGGAGGTCAGCCCCAGCATTTT,CASSWAPGGQPQHF
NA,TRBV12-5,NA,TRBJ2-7,TGTGCTAGTCAGTCTAAGGGGTCCTACGAGCAGTACTTC,CASQSKGSYEQYF
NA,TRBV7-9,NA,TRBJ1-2,TGTGCCAGCAGCTTCAGGGAGGACTATGGCTACACCTTC,CASSFREDYGYTF
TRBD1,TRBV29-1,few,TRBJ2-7,TGCAGCGTTCAGGACAGGGAATATGACGAGCAGTACTTC,CSVQDREYDEQYF
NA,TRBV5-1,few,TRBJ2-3,TGCGCCAGCAGCTTGGATGGAGGCTTAGGGACAGATACGCAGTATTTT,CASSLDGGLGTDTQYF
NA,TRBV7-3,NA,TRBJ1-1,TGTGCCAGCAGCTTAGACAGGAACACTGAAGCTTTCTTT,CASSLDRNTEAFF
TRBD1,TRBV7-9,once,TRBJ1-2,TGTGCCAGCAGCTCTTTCGACAGGGCGGACTATGGCTACACCTTC,CASSSFDRADYGYTF
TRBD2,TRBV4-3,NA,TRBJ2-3,TGCGCCAGCAGCCAAACTAGCGGGGGGTCACTCACAGATACGCAGTATTTT,CASSQTSGGSLTDTQYF
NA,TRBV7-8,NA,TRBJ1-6,TGTGCCAGCAGCCCCGGTAGGAGCTCCTATAATTCACCCCTCCACTTT,CASSPGRSSYNSPLHF
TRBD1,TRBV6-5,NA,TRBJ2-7,TGTGCCAGCAGTTACCCCGGGACAGGGGTCAACGAGCAGTACTTC,CASSYPGTGVNEQYF
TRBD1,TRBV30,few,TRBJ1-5,TGTGCCTGGAGCTCACACGGACAGGGCGGGGAGCCCCAGCATTTT,CAWSSHGQGGEPQHF
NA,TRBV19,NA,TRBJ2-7,TGTGCCAGTAGTATCGGGCCAGGGGAGGGGACCTACGAGCAGTACTTC,CASSIGPGEGTYEQYF
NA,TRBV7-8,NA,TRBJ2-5,TGTGCCAGCAGCGGGAGAGTCGCGCAGACCCAGTACTTC,CASSGRVAQTQYF
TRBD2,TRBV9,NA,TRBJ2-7,TGTGCCAGCAGCGCCTCGGGGACTAGCGGTTACGAGCAGTACTTC,CASSASGTSGYEQYF
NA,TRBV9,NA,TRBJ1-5,TGTGCCAGCAGCGCCGGGGTGTATGGTCAGCCCCAGCATTTT,CASSAGVYGQPQHF
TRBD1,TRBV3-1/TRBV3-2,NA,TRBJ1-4,TGTGCCAGCAGCCACGCACGGCGGACAGGTGCAACTAATGAAAAACTGTTTTTT,CASSHARRTGATNEKLFF
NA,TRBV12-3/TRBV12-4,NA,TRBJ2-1,TGTGCCAGCAGTCTCCCAGGGGTGGGTGAGCAGTTCTTC,CASSLPGVGEQFF
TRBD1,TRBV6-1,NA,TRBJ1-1,TGTGCCAGCAGTGACGGACAGGGGAACATCCGGAACACTGAAGCTTTCTTT,CASSDGQGNIRNTEAFF
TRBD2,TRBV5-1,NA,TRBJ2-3,TGCGCCAGCAGCTTCAATGGGAGGGCCCGCGCAGATACGCAGTATTTT,CASSFNGRARADTQYF
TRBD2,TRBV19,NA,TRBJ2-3,TGTGCCAGTAGTCTCGGACTAGCGGGCACAGATACGCAGTATTTT,CASSLGLAGTDTQYF
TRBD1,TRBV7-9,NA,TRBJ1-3,TGTGCCAGCGGGCCGTATCGGGACAGGGTTATAGACACCATATATTTT,CASGPYRDRVIDTIYF
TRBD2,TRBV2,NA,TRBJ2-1,TGTGCCAGCAGGTCCGGGCGGGAGGGGTACAATGAGCAGTTCTTC,CASRSGREGYNEQFF
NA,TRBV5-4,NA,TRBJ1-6,TGTGCCAGCAGCTTGGGCGAGATTCGTAATTCACCCCTCCACTTT,CASSLGEIRNSPLHF
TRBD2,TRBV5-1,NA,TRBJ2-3,TGCGCCAGCAGCCATGGACTAGCGGGATCCACAGATACGCAGTATTTT,CASSHGLAGSTDTQYF
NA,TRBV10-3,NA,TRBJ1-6,TGTGCCATCAGTGAGCGGGGAATCTTGGCTTCACCCCTCCACTTT,CAISERGILASPLHF
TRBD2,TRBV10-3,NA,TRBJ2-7,TGTGCCATCAGTGACGCAGGACTAGGCTTATACGAGCAGTACTTC,CAISDAGLGLYEQYF
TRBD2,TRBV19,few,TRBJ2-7,TGTGCCAGTAGTATTAGGTCCGACAGCGGGAGAACCTACGAGCAGTACTTC,CASSIRSDSGRTYEQYF
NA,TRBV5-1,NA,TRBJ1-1,TGCGCCAGCAGCGTCGACAGATTGAACACTGAAGCTTTCTTT,CASSVDRLNTEAFF
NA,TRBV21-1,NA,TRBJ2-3,TGTGCCAGCACCTTTAGACTAGCGGGAGGCACAGATACGCAGTATTTT,CASTFRLAGGTDTQYF
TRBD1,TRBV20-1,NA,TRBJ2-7,TGCAGTGCTAGTCCACCCGGGACAGGGGGATACGAGCAGTACTTC,CSASPPGTGGYEQYF
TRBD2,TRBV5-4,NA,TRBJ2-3,TGTGCCAGCAGCTCTAGCGGGGGGGCAGAAGATACGCAGTATTTT,CASSSSGGAEDTQYF
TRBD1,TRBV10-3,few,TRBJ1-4,TGTGCCATCAGTGCGGCCGGGACAGGGAGTGAAAAACTGTTTTTT,CAISAAGTGSEKLFF
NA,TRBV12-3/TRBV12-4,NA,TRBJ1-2,TGTGCCAGCAGTCTACCCGGGAGCTACACCTTC,CASSLPGSYTF
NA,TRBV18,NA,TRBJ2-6,TGTGCCAGCCAGTCCTCTTCGGGAGGGGCCAACGTCCTGACTTTC,CASQSSSGGANVLTF
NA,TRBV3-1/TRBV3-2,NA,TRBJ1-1,TGTGCCAGCAGCCTCAGGACTGGATCTGAAGCTTTCTTT,CASSLRTGSEAFF
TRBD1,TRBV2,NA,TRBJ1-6,TGTGCCAGCAGTGCGGGGACAGGGGTTTTTTCACCCCTCCACTTT,CASSAGTGVFSPLHF
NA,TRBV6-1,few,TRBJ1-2,TGTGCCAGCAGTGAAGATGTCAGGTCCTATGGCTACACCTTC,CASSEDVRSYGYTF
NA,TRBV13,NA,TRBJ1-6,TGTGCCAGCAGCTTAGGAGGCACGAGGAATTCACCCCTCCACTTT,CASSLGGTRNSPLHF
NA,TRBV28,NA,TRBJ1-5,TGTGCCAGCTTTGCACCAAGCCAGCCCCAGCATTTT,CASFAPSQPQHF
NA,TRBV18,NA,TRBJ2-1,TGTGCCAGCTCACCATCCGAGAGGGAGCAGTTCTTC,CASSPSEREQFF
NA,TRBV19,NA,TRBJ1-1,TGTGCCAGTACCGAGCCCCCTCGACGGAGGTCGAACACTGAAGCTTTCTTT,CASTEPPRRRSNTEAFF
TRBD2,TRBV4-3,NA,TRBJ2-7,TGCGCCAGCAGCCTAGCGGGAGGCGACGAGCAGTACTTC,CASSLAGGDEQYF
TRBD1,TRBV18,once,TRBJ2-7,TGTGCCAGCTCACCGATGGACAGGGAGACCTACGAGCAGTACTTC,CASSPMDRETYEQYF
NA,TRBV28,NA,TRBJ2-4,TGTGCCACCGCTCCCGGTATCGTATCCAAAAACATTCAGTACTTC,CATAPGIVSKNIQYF
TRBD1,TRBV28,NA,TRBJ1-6,TGTGCCAGCGGAGGGACAGCTAATTCACCCCTCCACTTT,CASGGTANSPLHF
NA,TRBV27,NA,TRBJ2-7,TGTGCCAGCAGTTTATTGTTTGGGCCCAATACCTACGAGCAGTACTTC,CASSLLFGPNTYEQYF
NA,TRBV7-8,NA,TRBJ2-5,TGTGCCAGCAGCCTCTATCAGGGGTCCACTACCCAGTACTTC,CASSLYQGSTTQYF
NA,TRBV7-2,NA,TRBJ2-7,TGTGCCAGCAGCTCCGACACCTACGAGCAGTACTTC,CASSSDTYEQYF
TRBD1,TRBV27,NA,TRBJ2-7,TGTGCCAGCAGTCACGGACAGGGGTACGAGCAGTACTTC,CASSHGQGYEQYF
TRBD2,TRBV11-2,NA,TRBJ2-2,TGTGCCAGCAGCTATGGACTAGCGGGGTACACCGGGGAGCTGTTTTTT,CASSYGLAGYTGELFF
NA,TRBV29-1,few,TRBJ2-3,TGCAGCGTTTCCGGACAGCTTCACACAGATACGCAGTATTTT,CSVSGQLHTDTQYF
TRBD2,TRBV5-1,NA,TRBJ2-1,TGCGCCAGCAGCGCTTTAGCGGGGGATCGTGAGCAGTTCTTC,CASSALAGDREQFF
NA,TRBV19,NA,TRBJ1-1,TGTGCCAGTAGTGTGAAGCTGAACACTGAAGCTTTCTTT,CASSVKLNTEAFF